This TCR beta chain was sequenced in a study of identical twins. TCRdb analysed the 5' RACE reads with MiXCR anew, one entry per CDR3 protein. The top ten clones hold 0.98% of a sample with some 660,000 distinct CDR3 sequences, about 9.4% of them seen once. This sample also belongs to another study, concerning yellow fever vaccine responses in identical twins.

The TCR comes from a woman aged 18-29 years in good health. The sequenced sample consisted of PBMCs.

CDR3 loop: CASSLGPLSPGELFF. DNA for the CDR3: TGTGCCAGCAGCTTAGGTCCGCTATCACCCGGGGAGCTGTTTTTT. J is TRBJ2-2 and V is TRBV7-9, with D hard to call. This CDR3 contains 15 residues. Per germline, CDR1 SEHNR and CDR2 FQNEAQ (reference sequence). V dropped 1 base and J dropped 6 bases, with 12 bases sitting between them.